This T cell receptor (beta chain) was sequenced for a study of beta chain features in type 1 diabetes. Sequenced material consisted of expressed TCRB transcripts (all of the isolated RNA was reverse transcribed). Measured with immunoSEQ multiplex PCR; TCRdb has only the in-frame clones, and not every one. This table has hundreds of thousands of clones, around 10% appearing once. On average, the one heparinised blood draw given by each donor was about 116 mL. Sort purity for all populations was recorded as exceeding 98%. Regarding the study as a whole: People with Type 1 diabetes carried modestly yet significantly shorter TCRB CDR3s in all four CD4+ subsets. Patients' naive, central memory and Treg TCRB repertoires seemed closer to one another than those of healthy donors.

Comment on this clone: The antigen is undetermined.

The CDR3 has 15 amino acids. J lost 2 bases, V lost 5 bases, and 2 bases had no gene match. CDR1 and CDR2 from the germline V gene are SGHNT and YENEEA. The chain combines TRBV11-3 with TRBJ1-3; 11 nucleotides line up with TRBD1. Sequenced: naive CD4+ T cells from blood. This TCR was recovered from a woman aged 25-40 years in good health. The CDR3 sequence: CASSRTGGPGNTIYF. DNA for the CDR3: TGTGCCAGCAGCCGGACAGGGGGCCCTGGAAACACCATATATTTT.